Following are 18 T cell receptor beta chains from one sample sequenced in a study of T cells in Graves' hyperthyroidism and ophthalmopathy. RNA transcripts provided the source from which TCR beta CDR3 regions were amplified. The HTBI primer set was used in a first-round RT-PCR of the TCR CDR3. In TCRdb, the multiplex PCR reads were re-called with MiXCR into one record per CDR3 protein. The sample yields about 350,000 distinct CDR3 sequences, over 12% seen once. The sequenced material came from blood. All receptors derive from a woman aged 60-75 years with Graves' ophthalmopathy.

On this clonotype itself: The missing conserved phenylalanine or tryptophan at the end of this CDR3 makes a read error likely. The chain carries TRBV5-1 and TRBJ2-5; weak D call: TRBD2 (6 bases). The germline V gene has CDR1 SGHRS and CDR2 YFSETQ. With 4 bases removed from V and 2 bases from J, the gap between germline ends came to 15 bases. This CDR3 contains 15 residues. Here the CDR3 DNA reads TGCGCCAGCAGCCTGGGGACTTCGGGGCAAGAGACCCAGTACTCC. As protein: CASSLGTSGQETQYS.

The chain has TRBV24-1 and TRBJ1-6, with D uncertain. The CDR3 has 16 amino acids. Germline assignment: CDR1 KGHDR and CDR2 SFDVKD. The CDR3 bases are TGTGCGGACCGGGTGGAGAAACGGACCTATAATTCACCCCTCCACTTT. Translated: CADRVEKRTYNSPLHF.

At least ten counts were recorded for this clonotype. The rearrangement joins TRBV7-2 to TRBJ2-1; 7 nucleotides agree with TRBD2. Germline V gene sequence: CDR1 SGHTA, CDR2 FQGNSA. The CDR3 consists of 17 residues. J lost 1 base, V lost 1 base, and 7 bases had no gene match. The CDR3 DNA reads TGTGCCAGCAGCTTAGAGGGCCTAGCGGAGTCCTACAATGAGCAGTTCTTC. It specifies CASSLEGLAESYNEQFF.

This clonotype was picked up many times. The V gene is TRBV30, the J gene TRBJ2-7; TRBD2 matches at 7 bases. CDR1 GTSNPN and CDR2 SVGIG come from the germline V gene (reference sequence). V was clipped by 2 bases and J by 4 bases; unmatched bases: 11. The length of the CDR3 is 15 residues. The CDR3 DNA reads TGTGCCTGGAGTCGCCCCGGGAGCGGGGATTACGAGCAGTACTTC. Its protein product is CAWSRPGSGDYEQYF.

This clonotype was observed at least ten times. V gene TRBV3-1 combines with J gene TRBJ1-6, with 9 bases aligning to TRBD1. V was pared by 0 bases and J by 7 bases, with 4 bases of the junction left unmatched. The CDR3 has 16 amino acids. Germline CDR1 is LGHDT and CDR2 is YNNKEL (reference sequence). CDR3 sequence reads: CASSQEQGAKNSPLHF. In DNA, the CDR3 is TGTGCCAGCAGCCAAGAACAGGGGGCGAAGAATTCACCCCTCCACTTT.

The chain links TRBV29-1 to TRBJ2-7; D gene unclear. Between the trimmed V and J ends, which lost 4 bases and 6 bases, there was a span of 7 bases. The CDR3 runs to 10 residues. Looked up from germline, CDR1 is SQVTM and CDR2 is ANQGSEA. The CDR3 here is CSVGNVEQYF. Here the CDR3 DNA reads TGCAGCGTTGGAAACGTCGAGCAGTACTTC.

This clonotype was counted a single time. This may stem from a read error, because a much larger clone lies one nucleotide away. The V gene is TRBV10-3, the J gene TRBJ2-7; D gene ambiguous. This CDR3 has 16 residues. Trimming stripped 5 bases from V and 2 bases from J, with 19 bases between. Germline assignment: CDR1 ENHRY and CDR2 SYGVKD. The CDR3 spells CAISPDPSTQTYEQYF. In nucleotides, the CDR3 is TGTGCCATCAGTCCCGACCCAAGCACCCAGACCTACGAGCAGTACTTC.

The chain has TRBV28 and TRBJ2-1; 12 bases are shared with TRBD2. The germline gives CDR1 MDHEN, CDR2 SYDVKM. The CDR3 runs 15 residues. Trimming removed 6 bases from V and 8 bases from J; junction bases left unmatched: 8. CDR3 loop: CASSQGLAGIYEQFF. The DNA for the CDR3 is TGTGCCAGCAGCCAAGGACTAGCGGGAATTTATGAGCAGTTCTTC. The whole variable domain, remainder taken from reference TRBV28 and TRBJ2-1, is DVKVTQSSRYLVKRTGEKVFLECVQDMDHENMFWYRQDPGLGLRLIYFSYDVKMKEKGDIPEGYSVSREKKERFSLILESASTNQTSMYLCASSQGLAGIYEQFFGPGTRLTVL.

The chain carries TRBV9 and TRBJ2-5; a weak D match, TRBD1 (6 bases). The germline V and J ends were trimmed by 3 bases and 4 bases, with 10 bases remaining between them. This CDR3 comprises 13 residues. Germline lookup yields CDR1 SGDLS and CDR2 YYNGEE. The CDR3 DNA reads as TGTGCCAGCAGCGCAACAGGGTCAGAGACCCAGTACTTC. It codes for CASSATGSETQYF. Looking up the rest from reference TRBV9 and TRBJ2-5 gives the full variable domain: DSGVTQTPKHLITATGQRVTLRCSPRSGDLSVYWYQQSLDQGLQFLIQYYNGEERAKGNILERFSAQQFPDLHSELNLSSLELGDSALYFCASSATGSETQYFGPGTRLLVL.

V gene TRBV25-1 combines with J gene TRBJ2-1; D is ambiguous. Germline V CDR1 and CDR2: MGHDK, SYGVNS. The CDR3 runs to 14 residues. The ends were cut back, 4 bases at V and 7 bases at J, with 14 bases in the middle. The CDR3 bases are TGTGCCAGCAGTGTGGACCCCGGGTATAATGAGCAGTTCTTC. Translating it yields CASSVDPGYNEQFF.

This clonotype occurred a few times. This chain connects TRBV28 to TRBJ2-7; D is possibly TRBD1 or TRBD2 (6 bases each). There are 20 residues in the CDR3. V was shortened by 2 bases and J by 6 bases, with 32 bases between the two germline ends. Looked up from germline, CDR1 is MDHEN and CDR2 is SYDVKM. CDR3 residues: CASSLRPGGEVGSRGLEQYF. CDR3 sequence (DNA): TGTGCCAGCAGTTTAAGGCCCGGGGGAGAGGTCGGGAGCCGGGGGCTCGAGCAGTACTTC.

This clonotype has just a few counts. The J gene is TRBJ2-3, the V gene TRBV7-6; the D is unclear. Trimming shortened V by 5 bases and J by 2 bases, and 11 bases separated the two germline ends. This CDR3 comprises 14 residues. CDR1 and CDR2 from the germline V gene are SGHVS and FNYEAQ. The CDR3 protein is CASSLQTHTDTQYF. The CDR3 DNA follows: TGTGCCAGCAGCCTACAGACACACACAGATACGCAGTATTTT.

The sample holds many counts of this clonotype. The chain couples TRBV3-1 to TRBJ2-4, with 8 nucleotides matching TRBD2. Germline loops: CDR1 LGHDT, CDR2 YNNKEL (reference sequence). V lost 2 bases to trimming and J lost 3 bases; unmatched junction nucleotides: 9. The CDR3 totals 17 residues. CDR3 amino acids: CASSQFGKGLGKNIQYF. The CDR3 nucleotides are TGTGCCAGCAGCCAATTTGGAAAGGGACTAGGCAAAAACATTCAGTACTTC.

This clonotype has a count of ten or more. The rearrangement links TRBV28 to TRBJ2-3; TRBD1 might be the D (5 bases). The CDR3 is 14 amino acids. V lost 3 bases to trimming and J lost 3 bases, with 10 bases between them. Germline CDR1 reads MDHEN; CDR2 reads SYDVKM. The chain's CDR3 is CASSFQGWTDTQYF. DNA for the CDR3: TGTGCCAGCAGTTTCCAGGGTTGGACAGATACGCAGTATTTT.

Notes on this clonotype: Mismatch with germline at one junction end may stem from a read error. This chain uses TRBV5-1 with TRBJ2-5; 7 nucleotides match TRBD2. The V gene's germline CDR1 is SGHRS and CDR2 YFSETQ. CDR3 length: 15 residues. The CDR3 loop is CASSFTGTTQETRCF. DNA for the CDR3: TGCGCCAGCAGCTTTACCGGGACTACGCAAGAGACCCGGTGCTTC.

This clonotype has just a few counts. The genes are TRBV5-4 and TRBJ2-5; 9 positions agree with TRBD2. This CDR3 is built from 18 residues. The germline CDR1 and CDR2 sequences are SGHNT and YYREEE (reference sequence). J lost 5 bases, V lost 4 bases, and 18 bases had no gene match. The CDR3 here is CASSHGGPAGGGRETQYF. The CDR3 nucleotides read TGTGCCAGCAGCCACGGGGGGCCAGCGGGAGGAGGGAGGGAGACCCAGTACTTC.

The chain combines TRBV6-1 with TRBJ1-1; 11 nucleotides align to TRBD1. The CDR3 extends over 15 amino acids. J lost 4 bases, V lost 7 bases, and 8 bases had no gene match. Germline CDR1 is MNHNS and CDR2 is SASEGT. The CDR3 nucleotides are TGTGCCAGCAATGACCGGGGACAGGGGGGCACTGAAGCTTTCTTT. Protein: CASNDRGQGGTEAFF.

There are many counts of this clonotype. This chain joins TRBV20-1 and TRBJ2-3; TRBD2 might be the D (6 bases). CDR3 size: 14 residues. Trimming removed 2 bases from V and 2 bases from J, with 11 bases in between. CDR1 DFQATT and CDR2 SNEGSKA come from the germline V gene (reference sequence). CDR3 protein: CSARLGGNTDTQYF. The CDR3 coding sequence is TGCAGTGCTAGACTGGGCGGGAACACAGATACGCAGTATTTT.